This TCR beta chain was profiled in a study of beta chain features in type 1 diabetes. Across the whole study: Examination of sorted cells across all samples involved about 99 million cells.

The authors reverse transcribed all of the isolated RNA, so sequencing captured expressed TCRB transcripts. The table came from immunoSEQ multiplex PCR; TCRdb's copy has only in-frame clones and leaves some out. The top ten hold about 0.024% of the sample, which has around 250,000 clones, about 14% seen once. Germline loops: CDR1 MGHRA, CDR2 YSYEKL. This CDR3 is 15 amino acids long. V lost 4 bases, J lost 2 bases, and 15 bases lay in between. With regard to this clone: Antigen: not known.

Findings of the study overall: The question of HLA type influencing TCRB rearrangement was one that remained unresolved here. A PCR bias possibly favoring shorter templates would apply equally to patients and controls. Patients with Type 1 diabetes showed moderately but significantly shorter TCRB CDR3s in all four CD4+ subsets.

J is TRBJ2-7 and V is TRBV4-1; possible D gene TRBD1, 6 bases. Sequences were obtained from naive CD4+ T cells from blood. The TCR comes from a woman aged 40 to 49 in good health. The CDR3 nucleotides are TGCGCCAGCAGCCCTCAACGGGACAAAACCTACGAGCAGTACTTC. Translating gives CASSPQRDKTYEQYF.